Listed here are 5 T cell receptor beta chains from one sample, sequenced in a study of blood T cells in healthy people across ages. A second PCR, run for roughly 6 to 11 cycles, used a sample-barcoded 5' primer plus a J-beta primer mix. Each CDR3 protein is one row after TCRdb ran MiXCR on the 5' RACE reads. The repertoire consists of approximately 770,000 distinct CDR3 sequences, with 55% to 70% occurring once and the leading ten covering roughly 22%. The sample taken for sequencing was blood. Receptors originate from a man aged 25 to 40 in good health.

This chain uses TRBV7-2 with TRBJ2-7; 8 positions match TRBD2. The CDR3 extends over 15 amino acids. J lost 4 bases, V lost 4 bases, and 9 bases had no gene match. Germline V gene sequence: CDR1 SGHTA, CDR2 FQGNSA. The CDR3 here is CASSSIPGRAYEQYF. The CDR3 DNA follows: TGTGCCAGCAGCTCCATCCCCGGGAGGGCTTACGAGCAGTACTTC.

This clonotype was seen more than once but under ten times. The CDR3 reads CASSQGAGSYYGYTF. CDR3 sequence (DNA): TGTGCCAGCAGTCAAGGGGCTGGGTCCTACTATGGCTACACCTTC. V usage is TRBV7-2 and J usage is TRBJ1-2, with D possibly TRBD1 on 5 matching bases. Germline CDR1 SGHTA, CDR2 FQGNSA. The CDR3 spans 15 residues. V shed 6 bases and J shed 3 bases, with 17 bases lying between them. Combining the CDR3 with reference TRBV7-2 and TRBJ1-2 gives the whole variable domain GAGVSQSPSNKVTEKGKDVELRCDPISGHTALYWYRQSLGQGLEFLIYFQGNSAPDKSGLPSDRFSAERTGGSVSTLTIQRTQQEDSAVYLCASSQGAGSYYGYTFGSGTRLTVV.

In this sample, this clonotype turned up a few times. The chain combines TRBV6-1 with TRBJ1-1; D is perhaps TRBD1 (5 bases). CDR1 is MNHNS, CDR2 SASEGT, per germline. There are 15 residues in the CDR3. Trimming stripped 6 bases from V and 1 base from J, with 15 bases between. This CDR3 reads CASSVVGGQNTEAFF. As DNA, the CDR3 is TGTGCCAGCAGCGTGGTTGGAGGACAGAACACTGAAGCTTTCTTT.

V gene TRBV10-3 combines with J gene TRBJ2-4; D possibly corresponds to TRBD2 (6 bases). Germline lookup yields CDR1 ENHRY and CDR2 SYGVKD. The V gene lost 10 bases and the J gene lost 8 bases, with 18 bases spanning the gap. The CDR3 is 13 amino acids. The CDR3 loop is CATRDSGADIQYF. CDR3 sequence (DNA): TGTGCCACCAGGGACTCCGGAGCAGACATTCAGTACTTC.

V is TRBV5-6 and J is TRBJ1-2, with TRBD1 matching 8 bases. This CDR3 is 14 amino acids long. V shed 3 bases and J 4 bases; nucleotides not matched to a gene: 5. CDR1 and CDR2 from the germline V gene are SGHDT and YYEEEE. The CDR3 DNA is TGTGCCAGCAGCTCGAACGACAGGGGCTATGGCTACACCTTC. Protein sequence: CASSSNDRGYGYTF.